A single T cell receptor beta chain is shown here with its context. The antigen is unknown. This record belongs to a study of T cell responses to AZD1222 COVID-19 vaccine. Looking at the study overall: Researchers grouped second doses given at about 4 or about 12 weeks into one pool.

Notes on the study in general: Only five or six AZD1222 recipients were seropositive at baseline. The study reported that nearly half of spike-specific TCRs target unmutated variant regions.

Germline assignment: CDR1 SGDLS and CDR2 YYNGEE. The length of the CDR3 is 14 residues. V dropped 0 bases and J dropped 1 base, with 8 bases sitting between them. The repertoire was sequenced with immunoSEQ multiplex PCR; TCRdb's copy has only in-frame clones and lacks some. The table records 120,000 or so clones, 70% to 90% of them present only once. The receptor was derived from an adult in good health. This chain links TRBV9 with TRBJ2-7; D not certain. The sample was peripheral blood, taken on day 0 of AZD1222 vaccination. This CDR3 reads CASSVEGRSYEQYF. Here the CDR3 DNA reads TGTGCCAGCAGCGTAGAGGGCAGATCCTACGAGCAGTACTTC. Full variable domain (missing parts from reference TRBV9 and TRBJ2-7): DSGVTQTPKHLITATGQRVTLRCSPRSGDLSVYWYQQSLDQGLQFLIQYYNGEERAKGNILERFSAQQFPDLHSELNLSSLELGDSALYFCASSVEGRSYEQYFGPGTRLTVT.